The 29 T cell receptor beta chains below were found in one sample sequenced in a study of shared clonotypes between healthy human individuals. CD45RO-negative CD8 cells positively selected for CCR7 made up the naive population, which excluded terminally differentiated effector memory CD45RA+ cells. The data were produced by immunoSEQ multiplex PCR, yet TCRdb's version contains in-frame clones alone and is incomplete. This repertoire shows about 2.2 million clones, approximately 92% found once; its top ten account for around 1.7%. Sequenced input: naive CD8+ T cells from PBMCs. These receptors all come from a man aged 18 to 35 in good health. Some clones in this sample may be carry-over from other donors' samples.

This chain connects TRBV28 to TRBJ1-5, with D tentatively TRBD1 (5 bases). The CDR3 runs 17 residues. V shed 7 bases and J shed 0 bases, with 19 bases lying between them. The germline gives CDR1 MDHEN, CDR2 SYDVKM. The CDR3 region is CASTQGLAEYSNQPQHF. CDR3 nucleotide sequence: TGTGCCAGCACCCAGGGTTTGGCAGAGTATAGCAATCAGCCCCAGCATTTT. The full variable domain, with the rest looked up from reference TRBV28 and TRBJ1-5, is DVKVTQSSRYLVKRTGEKVFLECVQDMDHENMFWYRQDPGLGLRLIYFSYDVKMKEKGDIPEGYSVSREKKERFSLILESASTNQTSMYLCASTQGLAEYSNQPQHFGDGTRLSIL.

The chain is built from TRBV6-6 and TRBJ2-7; D unresolved. CDR3 length equals 15 residues. The V gene lost 3 bases and the J gene lost 5 bases, with 17 bases spanning the gap. The germline V gene has CDR1 MNHNY and CDR2 SVGAGI (reference sequence). CDR3 in amino acids: CASSYEGQGGDEQYF. The DNA for the CDR3 is TGTGCCAGCAGTTATGAAGGCCAAGGTGGGGACGAGCAGTACTTC.

The chain couples TRBV6-4 to TRBJ1-1; 12 bases fit TRBD1. Looked up from germline, CDR1 is MRHNA and CDR2 is SNTAGT. CDR3 size: 15 residues. Germline trimming cut 5 bases from V and 4 bases from J; bases unmatched to any gene: 5. The CDR3 DNA reads as TGTGCCAGCAGTCCCGGGACAGGGGGCTTCACTGAAGCTTTCTTT. Translation: CASSPGTGGFTEAFF.

The chain is built from TRBV7-3 and TRBJ1-1, with 10 bases matching TRBD1. Germline trimming cut 7 bases from V and 1 base from J; bases unmatched to any gene: 6. This CDR3 spans 15 amino acids. Germline V gene data show CDR1 as SGHTA and CDR2 as FQGTGA. The CDR3 region has the DNA TGTGCCAGCATCCCGGGACAGGGGTCGAACACTGAAGCTTTCTTT. It is translated as CASIPGQGSNTEAFF. The full variable domain, its missing parts supplied by reference TRBV7-3 and TRBJ1-1, is GAGVSQTPSNKVTEKGKYVELRCDPISGHTALYWYRQSLGQGPEFLIYFQGTGAADDSGLPNDRFFAVRPEGSVSTLKIQRTERGDSAVYLCASIPGQGSNTEAFFGQGTRLTVV.

This chain uses TRBV5-4 with TRBJ1-6; D is possibly TRBD1 (6 bases). The CDR3 has 15 residues. The V gene's germline CDR1 is SGHNT and CDR2 YYREEE (reference sequence). With 2 bases removed from V and 8 bases from J, the gap between germline ends came to 14 bases. The CDR3, as DNA: TGTGCCAGCAGCTTCTTTCAGGGGCGGGATTCACCCCTCCACTTT. Translation gives CASSFFQGRDSPLHF.

This chain joins TRBV7-9 and TRBJ2-1; 10 nucleotides align to TRBD2. The CDR3 is 16 residues long. After removal of 11 bases from V and 8 bases from J, the junction contained 18 bases not matched to a gene. Germline V gene sequence: CDR1 SEHNR, CDR2 FQNEAQ (reference sequence). The CDR3 nucleotides read TGTGCCCTCAGTTCGGGGCTAGCGGGAGTTTTGTATGAGCAGTTCTTC. Its protein is CALSSGLAGVLYEQFF.

Details on this clone: The same CDR3 can be traced to other DNA sequences in this sample. This sequence joins TRBV7-9 and TRBJ2-5; TRBD2 agrees at 9 bases. V shed 5 bases, J shed 4 bases, and the junction held 8 bases outside the gene matches. Germline V gene data show CDR1 as SEHNR and CDR2 as FQNEAQ (reference sequence). The CDR3 is made up of 15 amino acids. The CDR3 loop is CASSAPGLAGETQYF. CDR3 bases: TGTGCCAGCAGCGCTCCGGGACTAGCAGGAGAGACCCAGTACTTC.

The chain recombines TRBV5-8 with TRBJ1-2, with a tentative D call TRBD1 (5 bases). Trimming took off 4 bases at V and 3 bases at J, with 16 bases between the two ends. This CDR3 has 15 residues. Looked up from germline, CDR1 is SGHTS and CDR2 is YDEGEE. The CDR3 DNA follows: TGTGCCAGCAGCCTCCTCTTGACAGTGTACTATGGCTACACCTTC. It encodes CASSLLLTVYYGYTF.

V is TRBV12-5 and J is TRBJ2-7, with D possibly matching TRBD2 (5 bases). The germline V and J ends were trimmed by 5 bases and 6 bases, with 11 bases remaining between them. The germline CDR1 and CDR2 sequences are LGHNT and FRNRAP. The CDR3 is 12 amino acids. CDR3 amino acids: CASGPDFLEQYF. The CDR3 nucleotides read TGTGCTAGTGGTCCGGACTTTCTCGAGCAGTACTTC.

The chain uses TRBV27 and TRBJ2-3, with TRBD1 identical over 8 bases. The V segment lost 6 bases and the J segment 2 bases; nucleotides outside the gene matches: 10. The CDR3 contains 16 residues. Germline V CDR1 and CDR2: MNHEY, SMNVEV (reference sequence). The CDR3 nucleotides are TGTGCCAGCAGGATGGTCACAGGGGGATTCACAGATACGCAGTATTTT. Translation gives CASRMVTGGFTDTQYF.

This chain joins TRBV19 and TRBJ2-1; TRBD1 aligns across 11 bases. The CDR3 runs 14 residues. Germline V lookup: CDR1 LNHDA, CDR2 SQIVND (reference sequence). V shed 8 bases, J shed 2 bases, and the junction held 2 bases outside the gene matches. The CDR3 DNA follows: TGTGCCAGTGGGGACAGGGGGACCTACAATGAGCAGTTCTTC. Protein: CASGDRGTYNEQFF. The full variable domain, its missing parts supplied by reference TRBV19 and TRBJ2-1, is DGGITQSPKYLFRKEGQNVTLSCEQNLNHDAMYWYRQDPGQGLRLIYYSQIVNDFQKGDIAEGYSVSREKKESFPLTVTSAQKNPTAFYLCASGDRGTYNEQFFGPGTRLTVL.

This clone was detected only once. V gene TRBV7-9 combines with J gene TRBJ1-1; tentative D call: TRBD1 (5 bases). Trimming pared 0 bases from V and 2 bases from J, leaving 10 bases between. This CDR3 comprises 15 residues. Germline CDR1 is SEHNR and CDR2 is FQNEAQ (reference sequence). CDR3 region: CASSLAWDSNTEAFF. The CDR3, as DNA: TGTGCCAGCAGCTTAGCGTGGGACTCAAACACTGAAGCTTTCTTT.

This chain uses TRBV5-1 with TRBJ2-3, with 9 bases matching TRBD2. The CDR3 contains 17 residues. Unmatched junction bases numbered 16, after V lost 3 bases and J lost 8 bases. Germline V gene sequence: CDR1 SGHRS, CDR2 YFSETQ. Here the CDR3 DNA reads TGCGCCAGCAGCTCGGGGGAACTAGCGGGCCTGGCTGTTACGCAGTATTTT. Translated, it gives CASSSGELAGLAVTQYF.

Comment on this clone: The sample contains more than one DNA sequence encoding this CDR3. This chain uses TRBV9 with TRBJ2-7; D unclear. Germline values: CDR1 SGDLS, CDR2 YYNGEE. Trimming shortened V by 0 bases and J by 3 bases, and 7 bases separated the two germline ends. The CDR3 loop spans 13 amino acids. Here the CDR3 reads CASSVGGNYEQYF. The CDR3 region has the DNA TGTGCCAGCAGCGTAGGTGGGAACTACGAGCAGTACTTC.

This rearrangement joins TRBV9 to TRBJ2-1; 7 bases match TRBD2. The germline gives CDR1 SGDLS, CDR2 YYNGEE. CDR3 length: 16 amino acids. The ends lost 3 bases at V and 0 bases at J; junction bases unmatched: 6. This CDR3 reads CASSGVAGASYNEQFF. CDR3 sequence (DNA): TGTGCCAGCAGCGGGGTAGCGGGCGCCTCCTACAATGAGCAGTTCTTC.

Of note for this clone: The same CDR3 is also encoded by other DNA sequences in this sample. The chain joins TRBV27 to TRBJ2-7; D gene unclear. The V end was cut by 5 bases, the J end by 6 bases, with 14 bases between. The CDR3 spans 13 residues. CDR1 and CDR2 from the germline V gene are MNHEY and SMNVEV (reference sequence). CDR3 nucleotide sequence: TGTGCCAGCAGTCCCGCTAGAGCGAGCGAGCAGTACTTC. Protein sequence: CASSPARASEQYF.

CDR3 DNA: TGTGCCAGCAGCTCTCGACAGGGTAAGAACGAGCAGTACTTC. This codes for CASSSRQGKNEQYF. The rearrangement uses TRBV7-9 and TRBJ2-7; 7 positions match TRBD1. Per germline, CDR1 SEHNR and CDR2 FQNEAQ (reference sequence). This CDR3 is built from 14 residues. With 4 bases clipped from V and 5 bases from J, the junction kept 8 bases outside the gene matches.

The rearrangement joins TRBV28 to TRBJ2-7, with D possibly being TRBD1 (5 bases). This CDR3 contains 15 residues. Germline V gene data show CDR1 as MDHEN and CDR2 as SYDVKM. V was cut by 2 bases and J by 2 bases, with 13 bases left in between. The CDR3 region has the DNA TGTGCCAGCAGTTTACTGGCAGGGTCAGCCTACGAGCAGTACTTC. This gives the protein CASSLLAGSAYEQYF.

The rearrangement uses TRBV5-4 and TRBJ2-7; 10 nucleotides agree with TRBD2. V was pared by 0 bases and J by 0 bases, with 6 bases of the junction left unmatched. The CDR3 contains 17 residues. CDR1 SGHNT and CDR2 YYREEE come from the germline V gene (reference sequence). The CDR3 DNA reads TGTGCCAGCAGCTTGGGGACTAGCGGAACTAGCTCCTACGAGCAGTACTTC. This codes for CASSLGTSGTSSYEQYF.

This clone occurred once. This chain links TRBV19 with TRBJ1-1; no reliable D call. This CDR3 spans 14 amino acids. Trimming cost V 0 bases and J 5 bases, with 10 bases left between them. Germline V gene lookup returns CDR1 LNHDA and CDR2 SQIVND (reference sequence). The CDR3 loop is CASSIDIGRTEAFF. The CDR3 DNA sequence: TGTGCCAGTAGTATAGATATTGGGAGGACTGAAGCTTTCTTT.

With regard to this clone: A much larger clone lies one base from this, so it may be a read error. The V and J genes are TRBV7-9 and TRBJ2-5; D unclear. CDR1 and CDR2 (germline): SEHNR, FQNEAQ (reference sequence). The CDR3 contains 12 residues. V lost 4 bases and J lost 5, with 8 bases in between. CDR3 protein: CASSSVRETQYF. The CDR3 nucleotides read TGTGCCAGCAGCTCAGTTCGGGAGACCCAGTACTTC.

This chain links TRBV6-5 with TRBJ1-1; D is unclear. The CDR3 has 15 amino acids. V was clipped by 6 bases and J by 5 bases, with 19 bases between them. Germline assignment: CDR1 MNHEY and CDR2 SVGAGI. The CDR3 region has the DNA TGTGCCAGCAGCTCATTACCCTTGGGGTCAACTGAAGCTTTCTTT. It is translated as CASSSLPLGSTEAFF.

The chain employs TRBV27 and TRBJ1-2, with D possibly TRBD1 on 6 matching bases. Germline loops: CDR1 MNHEY, CDR2 SMNVEV (reference sequence). V lost 3 bases to trimming and J lost 8 bases, with 13 bases between them. The CDR3 runs 13 residues. DNA of the CDR3: TGTGCCAGCAGTTTTGGGGGCGCCGAAGGCTACACCTTC. Its translation: CASSFGGAEGYTF.

This chain links TRBV6-1 with TRBJ2-2; D unresolved. The germline V gene encodes CDR1 MNHNS and CDR2 SASEGT. The V and J ends lost 5 bases and 4 bases respectively, with 8 bases between them. This CDR3 comprises 13 residues. The CDR3 here is CASSSRITGELFF. The DNA for the CDR3 is TGTGCCAGCAGTTCCAGGATCACCGGGGAGCTGTTTTTT.

The CDR3 coding sequence is TGTGCCAGCAGGGATCGACTAGCGGGAGTGCCTGAGCAGTTCTTC. It translates to CASRDRLAGVPEQFF. This chain joins TRBV7-2 and TRBJ2-1; 12 positions match TRBD2. Germline values: CDR1 SGHTA, CDR2 FQGNSA. This CDR3 comprises 15 residues. Trimming took 6 bases from V and 9 from J; bases not matched to a gene: 9.

Note on this clone: Other DNA sequences in this specimen translate into the identical CDR3. V is TRBV30 and J is TRBJ2-1, with D possibly TRBD2 on 5 matching bases. CDR3 length equals 12 residues. Germline V gene sequence: CDR1 GTSNPN, CDR2 SVGIG (reference sequence). Trimming removed 2 bases at V and 3 bases at J, with 5 bases between. DNA of the CDR3: TGTGCCTGGAGTCGGGGCTACAATGAGCAGTTCTTC. Protein sequence: CAWSRGYNEQFF.

The chain joins TRBV5-1 to TRBJ2-7, with TRBD1 identical over 8 bases. CDR1 is SGHRS and CDR2 is YFSETQ in the germline V gene. With 4 bases clipped from V and 2 bases from J, the junction kept 8 bases outside the gene matches. CDR3 length equals 15 residues. The DNA of the CDR3 is TGCGCCAGCAGCCCGACAGGGGCCCCGACCTACGAGCAGTACTTC. Its translation: CASSPTGAPTYEQYF.

V gene TRBV14 combines with J gene TRBJ2-3, with 13 nucleotides matching TRBD2. V was clipped by 6 bases and J by 2 bases; unmatched bases: 11. The CDR3 loop spans 18 amino acids. The germline V gene has CDR1 SGHDN and CDR2 FVKESK. The CDR3 nucleotides read TGTGCCAGCAGTCCCGGACTAGCGGGAGTAAGATACACAGATACGCAGTATTTT. Translating gives CASSPGLAGVRYTDTQYF. The complete variable domain, with remaining parts taken from reference TRBV14 and TRBJ2-3, reads EAGVTQFPSHSVIEKGQTVTLRCDPISGHDNLYWYRRVMGKEIKFLLHFVKESKQDESGMPNNRFLAERTGGTYSTLKVQPAELEDSGVYFCASSPGLAGVRYTDTQYFGPGTRLTVL.

In regard to this clone: At the DNA level, this CDR3 is encoded by other sequences in the same sample as well. The chain employs TRBV27 and TRBJ2-7; 7 bases are a match to TRBD1. This CDR3 comprises 12 residues. From germline, CDR1 is MNHEY and CDR2 SMNVEV (reference sequence). Germline trimming cut 6 bases from V and 4 bases from J; bases unmatched to any gene: 3. CDR3 nucleotide sequence: TGTGCCAGCAGCGGGACAGCTTACGAGCAGTACTTC. Translating gives CASSGTAYEQYF.